This TCR beta chain was profiled in a study of blood T cell repertoires in COVID-19. Whole-study context: Sources were T cells, B-cell-depleted T cells, or PBMCs; the material itself was cDNA or gDNA.

Germline V gene data show CDR1 as MGHRA and CDR2 as YSYEKL. V was clipped by 1 base and J by 0 bases; unmatched bases: 3. The CDR3 covers 17 residues. The repertoire was sequenced with immunoSEQ multiplex PCR; TCRdb's copy has only in-frame clones and lacks some. The data contain 350,000 to 400,000 clones, roughly nine tenths of them singletons. Participant reports of clinical history set cohort assignment. The sequenced sample consisted of PBMCs or T cells enriched from blood (not recorded which). V and J are TRBV4-1 and TRBJ2-2, with 9 bases identical to TRBD1. The receptor's source is a man between 18 and 35 years old who had recovered from COVID-19. The CDR3 coding sequence is TGCGCCAGCAGCCAAGTCACAGGGGGCGCGAACACCGGGGAGCTGTTTTTT. This sequence encodes CASSQVTGGANTGELFF.